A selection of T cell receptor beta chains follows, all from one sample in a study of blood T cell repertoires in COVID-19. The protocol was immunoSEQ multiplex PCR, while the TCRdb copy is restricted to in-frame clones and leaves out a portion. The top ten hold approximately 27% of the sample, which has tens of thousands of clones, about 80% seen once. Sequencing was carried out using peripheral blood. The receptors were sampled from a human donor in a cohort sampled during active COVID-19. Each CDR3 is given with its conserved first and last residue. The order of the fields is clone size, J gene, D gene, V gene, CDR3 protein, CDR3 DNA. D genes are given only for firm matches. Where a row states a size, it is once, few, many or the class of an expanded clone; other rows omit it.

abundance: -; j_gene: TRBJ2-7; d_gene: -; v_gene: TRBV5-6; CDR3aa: CASSFFRSSYEQYF; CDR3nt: TGTGCCAGCAGCTTCTTTCGGAGCTCCTACGAGCAGTACTTC
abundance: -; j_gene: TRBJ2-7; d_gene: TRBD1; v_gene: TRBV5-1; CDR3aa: CASSLTTGGASFYEQYF; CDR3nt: TGCGCCAGCAGCTTAACCACAGGGGGAGCGAGTTTCTACGAGCAGTACTTC
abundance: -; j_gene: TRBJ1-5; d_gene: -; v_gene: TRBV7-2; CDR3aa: CASSQELNQPQHF; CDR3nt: TGTGCCAGCAGCCAAGAGTTAAATCAGCCCCAGCATTTT
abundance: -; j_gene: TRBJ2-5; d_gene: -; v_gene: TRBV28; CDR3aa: CASRLSGETQYF; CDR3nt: TGTGCCAGCAGGTTGTCCGGGGAGACCCAGTACTTC
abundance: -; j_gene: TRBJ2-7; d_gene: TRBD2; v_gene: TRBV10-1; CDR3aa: CARVLAQPYEQYF; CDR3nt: TGCGCCAGGGTACTAGCGCAACCCTACGAGCAGTACTTC
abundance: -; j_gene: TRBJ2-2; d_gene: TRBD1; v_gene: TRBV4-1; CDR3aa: CASSQLPGQGSSGELFF; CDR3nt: TGCGCCAGCAGCCAGTTACCGGGACAGGGAAGTTCCGGGGAGCTGTTTTTT
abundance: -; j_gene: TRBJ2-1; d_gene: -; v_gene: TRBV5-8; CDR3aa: CASSPHGYNEQFF; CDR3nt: TGTGCCAGCAGCCCCCACGGTTACAATGAGCAGTTCTTC
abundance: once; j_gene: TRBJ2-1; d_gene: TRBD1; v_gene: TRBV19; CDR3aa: CASSILQTGGPYNEQFF; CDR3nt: TGTGCCAGTAGTATACTCCAAACAGGGGGCCCCTACAATGAGCAGTTCTTC
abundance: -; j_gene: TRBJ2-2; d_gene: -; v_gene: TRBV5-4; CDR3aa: CASSLGGPAGTSGELFF; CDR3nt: TGTGCCAGCAGCTTGGGGGGGCCAGCCGGAACAAGCGGGGAGCTGTTTTTT
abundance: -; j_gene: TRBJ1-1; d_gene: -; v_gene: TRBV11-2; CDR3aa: CASSPPGRDTEAFF; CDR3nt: TGTGCCAGCAGCCCCCCGGGGAGGGACACTGAAGCTTTCTTT
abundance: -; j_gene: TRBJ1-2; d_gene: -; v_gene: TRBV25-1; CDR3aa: CASSEYGPGQHGYTF; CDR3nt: TGTGCCAGCAGTGAGTATGGGCCGGGACAACACGGCTACACCTTC
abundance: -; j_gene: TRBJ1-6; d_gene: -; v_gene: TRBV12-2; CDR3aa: CASRLLLDSPLHF; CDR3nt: TGTGCAAGTCGCCTACTGTTGGATTCACCCCTCCACTTT
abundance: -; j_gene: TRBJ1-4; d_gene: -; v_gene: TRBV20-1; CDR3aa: CSAMWGKQFF; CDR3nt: TGCAGTGCTATGTGGGGCAAACAGTTTTTT
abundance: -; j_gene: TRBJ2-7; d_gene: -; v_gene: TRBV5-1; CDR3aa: CASSVGTAGYYEQYF; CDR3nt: TGCGCCAGCAGCGTAGGGACGGCGGGGTACTACGAGCAGTACTTC
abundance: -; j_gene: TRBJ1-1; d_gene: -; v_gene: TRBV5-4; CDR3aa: CASSSDSPGGAEAFF; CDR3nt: TGTGCCAGCAGCTCGGACAGCCCGGGGGGTGCTGAAGCTTTCTTT
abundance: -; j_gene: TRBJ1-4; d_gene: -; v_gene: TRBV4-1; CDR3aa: CASSQGKGGEGEKLFF; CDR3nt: TGCGCCAGCAGCCAAGGGAAGGGGGGGGAAGGGGAAAAACTGTTTTTT
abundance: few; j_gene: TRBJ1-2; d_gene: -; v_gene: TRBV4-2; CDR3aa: CASSQDEGRGYGYTF; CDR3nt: TGTGCCAGCAGCCAAGATGAGGGCAGGGGCTATGGCTACACCTTC
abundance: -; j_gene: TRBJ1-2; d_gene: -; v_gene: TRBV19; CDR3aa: CASSPGAYGYTF; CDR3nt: TGTGCCAGTAGCCCAGGGGCCTATGGCTACACCTTC
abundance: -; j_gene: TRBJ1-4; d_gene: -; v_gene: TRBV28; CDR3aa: CASSSPGGGLDYEKLFF; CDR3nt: TGTGCCAGCAGTTCTCCGGGCGGGGGACTCGATTATGAAAAACTGTTTTTT
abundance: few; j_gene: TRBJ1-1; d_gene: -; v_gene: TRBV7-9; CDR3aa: CASSLVDTEAFF; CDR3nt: TGTGCCAGCAGCTTAGTAGACACTGAAGCTTTCTTT
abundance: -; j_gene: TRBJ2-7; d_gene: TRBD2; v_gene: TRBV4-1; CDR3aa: CASSQPGGLRSYEQYF; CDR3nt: TGCGCCAGCAGCCAACCGGGGGGTCTCCGCTCCTACGAGCAGTACTTC
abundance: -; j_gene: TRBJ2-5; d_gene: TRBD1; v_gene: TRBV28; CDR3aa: CASSNRGQETQYF; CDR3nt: TGTGCCAGCAGTAACAGGGGCCAAGAGACCCAGTACTTC
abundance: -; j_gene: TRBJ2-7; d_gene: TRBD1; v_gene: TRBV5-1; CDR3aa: CASSLLGQDVHEQYF; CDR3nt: TGCGCCAGCAGCTTGTTGGGACAGGACGTCCACGAGCAGTACTTC
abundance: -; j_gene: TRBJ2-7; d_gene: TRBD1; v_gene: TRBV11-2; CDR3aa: CASSSQTGGIFYEQYF; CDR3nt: TGTGCCAGCAGCTCCCAGACAGGGGGAATCTTCTACGAGCAGTACTTC
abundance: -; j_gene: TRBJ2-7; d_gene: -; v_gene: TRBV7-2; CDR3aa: CASSLSPTGEYEQYF; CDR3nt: TGTGCCAGCAGCTTATCCCCAACAGGAGAGTACGAGCAGTACTTC
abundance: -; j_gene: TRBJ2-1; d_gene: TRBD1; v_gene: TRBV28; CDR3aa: CASSLPSGTGLYNEQFF; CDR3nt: TGTGCCAGCAGTTTACCATCCGGGACAGGGCTCTACAATGAGCAGTTCTTC
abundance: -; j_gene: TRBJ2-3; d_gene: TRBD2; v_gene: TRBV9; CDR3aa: CASSVGFAGGTDTQYF; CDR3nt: TGTGCCAGCAGCGTAGGATTCGCGGGGGGTACAGATACGCAGTATTTT
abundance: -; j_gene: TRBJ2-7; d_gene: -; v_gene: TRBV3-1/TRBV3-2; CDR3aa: CASSQQRFGAYEQYF; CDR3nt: TGTGCCAGCAGCCAACAGCGTTTTGGTGCCTACGAGCAGTACTTC
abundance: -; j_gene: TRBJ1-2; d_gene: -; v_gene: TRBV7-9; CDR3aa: CASSLEGRESYTF; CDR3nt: TGTGCCAGCAGCTTAGAAGGCAGGGAAAGCTACACCTTC
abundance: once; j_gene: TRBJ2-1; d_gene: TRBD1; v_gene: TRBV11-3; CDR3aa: CASSPDRASNEQFF; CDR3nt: TGTGCCAGCAGTCCAGACAGGGCCAGCAATGAGCAGTTCTTC
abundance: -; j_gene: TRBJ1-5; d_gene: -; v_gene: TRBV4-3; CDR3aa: CASSQVPGKDQPQHF; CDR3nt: TGCGCCAGCAGCCAAGTCCCAGGGAAAGATCAGCCCCAGCATTTT
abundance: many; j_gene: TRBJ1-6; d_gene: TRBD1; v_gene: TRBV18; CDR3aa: CASSRDRGRISPLHF; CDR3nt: TGTGCCAGCTCACGGGACAGGGGCCGAATTTCACCCCTCCACTTT
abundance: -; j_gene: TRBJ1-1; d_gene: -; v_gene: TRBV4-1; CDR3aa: CASSQSQGHTEAFF; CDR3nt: TGCGCCAGCAGCCAAAGTCAGGGTCACACTGAAGCTTTCTTT
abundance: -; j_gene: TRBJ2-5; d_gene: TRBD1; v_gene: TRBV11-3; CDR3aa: CASSLGAGGRETQYF; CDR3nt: TGTGCCAGCAGCTTAGGTGCAGGGGGACGAGAGACCCAGTACTTC
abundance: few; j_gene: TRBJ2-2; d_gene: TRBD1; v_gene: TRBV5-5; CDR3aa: CASSLQGAVNTGELFF; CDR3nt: TGTGCCAGCAGCCTCCAGGGGGCGGTGAACACCGGGGAGCTGTTTTTT
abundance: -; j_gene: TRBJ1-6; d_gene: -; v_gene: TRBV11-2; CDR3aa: CASSLEEISPLHF; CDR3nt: TGTGCCAGCAGCTTAGAAGAGATCTCACCCCTCCACTTT
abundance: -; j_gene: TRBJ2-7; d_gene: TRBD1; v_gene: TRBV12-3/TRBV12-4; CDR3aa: CASSLAGGDEQYF; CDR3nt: TGTGCCAGCAGTTTAGCAGGGGGCGACGAGCAGTACTTC
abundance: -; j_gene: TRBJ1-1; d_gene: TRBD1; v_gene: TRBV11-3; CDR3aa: CASSPSDRRGTEAFF; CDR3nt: TGTGCCAGCAGCCCCTCGGACAGGAGGGGCACTGAAGCTTTCTTT
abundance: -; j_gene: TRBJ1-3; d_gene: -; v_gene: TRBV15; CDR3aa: CATSRDRTYSGNTIYF; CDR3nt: TGTGCCACCAGCAGAGATCGAACCTACTCTGGAAACACCATATATTTT
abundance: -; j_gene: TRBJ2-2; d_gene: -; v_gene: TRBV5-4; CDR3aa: CASSLAYTGELFF; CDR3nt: TGTGCCAGCAGCTTGGCCTACACCGGGGAGCTGTTTTTT
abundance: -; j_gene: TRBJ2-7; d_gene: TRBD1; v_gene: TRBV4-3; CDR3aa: CASSQVQGVTYEQYF; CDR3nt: TGCGCCAGCAGCCAAGTCCAGGGGGTCACCTACGAGCAGTACTTC
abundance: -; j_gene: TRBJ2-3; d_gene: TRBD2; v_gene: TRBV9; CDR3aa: CASSGSGGATDTQYF; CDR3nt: TGTGCCAGCAGCGGTAGCGGGGGGGCTACAGATACGCAGTATTTT
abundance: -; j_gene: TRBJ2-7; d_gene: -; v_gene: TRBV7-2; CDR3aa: CASSPGGISEQYF; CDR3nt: TGTGCCAGCAGCCCAGGAGGGATTTCCGAGCAGTACTTC
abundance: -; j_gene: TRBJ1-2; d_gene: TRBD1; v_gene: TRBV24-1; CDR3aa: CATSPPDRDYGYTF; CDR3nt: TGTGCCACCAGTCCCCCTGACAGGGACTATGGCTACACCTTC
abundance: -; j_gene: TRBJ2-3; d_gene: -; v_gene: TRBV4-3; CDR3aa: CASSQEVRRGGGDTQYF; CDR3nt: TGCGCCAGCAGCCAAGAAGTAAGGCGTGGCGGAGGAGATACGCAGTATTTT
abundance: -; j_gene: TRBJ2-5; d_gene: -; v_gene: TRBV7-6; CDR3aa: CASSSDRRETQYF; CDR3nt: TGTGCCAGCAGCTCGGACAGACGGGAGACCCAGTACTTC
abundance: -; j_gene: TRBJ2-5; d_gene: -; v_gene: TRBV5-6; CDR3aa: CASSSQQETQYF; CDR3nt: TGTGCCAGCAGTTCACAACAAGAGACCCAGTACTTC
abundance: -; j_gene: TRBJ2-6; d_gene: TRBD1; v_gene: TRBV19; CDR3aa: CASTPDRGLLGANVLTF; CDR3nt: TGTGCCAGTACCCCCGACAGGGGGCTATTGGGGGCCAACGTCCTGACTTTC